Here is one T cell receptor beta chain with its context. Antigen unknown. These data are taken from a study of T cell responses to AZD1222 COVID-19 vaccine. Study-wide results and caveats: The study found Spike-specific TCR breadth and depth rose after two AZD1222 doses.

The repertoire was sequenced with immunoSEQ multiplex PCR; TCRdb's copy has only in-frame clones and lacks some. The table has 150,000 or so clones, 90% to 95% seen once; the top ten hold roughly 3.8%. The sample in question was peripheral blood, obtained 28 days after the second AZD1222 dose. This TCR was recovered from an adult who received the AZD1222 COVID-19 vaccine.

CDR3 protein: CASSQGGNVNEAFF. In nucleotides, the CDR3 is TGCGCCAGCAGCCAAGGGGGAAATGTTAATGAAGCTTTCTTT. The rearrangement links TRBV4-1 to TRBJ1-1; no clear D. The CDR3 runs to 14 residues. Germline V gives CDR1 MGHRA, CDR2 YSYEKL. V was shortened by 1 base and J by 7 bases, with 13 bases between the two germline ends.